This T cell receptor beta chain comes out of a study of shared clonotypes between healthy human individuals. Overall study context: The study drew on a couple of women and three men aged 18 to 49 as donors. General observations from the study: The naive CD4 repertoires of a handful of donors were compared, and about 5% of clonotypes were shared. Sharing of clonotypes among donors was expected to vary with sequencing depth.

As concerns this clone: What it binds is unknown.

Replicate PCRs run on sorted subsets employed approximately 0.2 ug DNA, roughly 30,000 T cell genomes. Libraries were prepared by immunoSEQ multiplex PCR; TCRdb keeps only in-frame clonotypes and omits some of them. The sample shows about 2.3 million clones, over 85% of them seen only once. From germline, CDR1 is SGDLS and CDR2 YYNGEE. V was shortened by 0 bases and J by 2 bases, with 15 bases between the two germline ends. The CDR3 spans 16 residues. The sequenced sample consisted of naive CD4+ T cells from PBMCs. Subset indicated: CD45RA+ positively selected. The source is a man between 18 and 29 years old in good health. Some clones in this sample may be carry-over from other donors' samples. The chain recombines TRBV9 with TRBJ2-7; TRBD2 is a possible D gene (6 bases). DNA of the CDR3: TGTGCCAGCAGCGTAGGTGGTCTAGCGCTGGCCTACGAGCAGTACTTC. It codes for CASSVGGLALAYEQYF.